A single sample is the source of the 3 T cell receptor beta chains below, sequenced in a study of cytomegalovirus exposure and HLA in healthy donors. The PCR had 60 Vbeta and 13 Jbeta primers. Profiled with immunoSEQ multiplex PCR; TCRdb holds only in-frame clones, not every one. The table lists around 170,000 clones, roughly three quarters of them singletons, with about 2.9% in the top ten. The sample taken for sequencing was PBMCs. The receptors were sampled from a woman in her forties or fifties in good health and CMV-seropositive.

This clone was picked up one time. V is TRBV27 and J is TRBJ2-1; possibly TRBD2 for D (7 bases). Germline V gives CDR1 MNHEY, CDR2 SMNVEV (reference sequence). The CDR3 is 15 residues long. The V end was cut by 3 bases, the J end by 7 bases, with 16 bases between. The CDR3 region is CASSFNREGVNEQFF. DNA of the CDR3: TGTGCCAGCAGTTTTAACAGGGAGGGCGTGAATGAGCAGTTCTTC.

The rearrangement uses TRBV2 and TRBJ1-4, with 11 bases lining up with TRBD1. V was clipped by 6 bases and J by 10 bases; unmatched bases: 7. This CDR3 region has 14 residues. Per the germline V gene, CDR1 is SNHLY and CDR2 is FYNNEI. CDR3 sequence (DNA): TGTGCCAGCAGCAACGGACAGGGGGCCGGAAAACTGTTTTTT. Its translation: CASSNGQGAGKLFF.

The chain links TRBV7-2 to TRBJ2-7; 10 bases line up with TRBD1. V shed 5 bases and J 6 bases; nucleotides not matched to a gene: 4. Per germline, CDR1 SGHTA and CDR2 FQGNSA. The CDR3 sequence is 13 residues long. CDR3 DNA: TGTGCCAGCAGCCGACAGGGGGCTGGCGAGCAGTACTTC. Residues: CASSRQGAGEQYF.